Following are 27 T cell receptor beta chains from one sample sequenced in a study of immune evolution from preneoplasia to lung adenocarcinoma. TCRdb's copy holds only in-frame clones and misses some; the assay was immunoSEQ multiplex PCR. Among 6,500 to 9,000 clones listed, 80% were seen once. The sequencing input was FFPE adjacent normal lung tissue. The source of these receptors is a person aged 70 to 85 with lung adenocarcinoma.

The chain has TRBV10-3 and TRBJ2-3; the match to TRBD2 covers 11 bases. The CDR3 runs to 13 residues. The trim removed 8 bases at V and 4 bases at J, leaving 2 bases unmatched. Germline assignment: CDR1 ENHRY and CDR2 SYGVKD. The CDR3 DNA reads as TGTGCCATCTTAGCGGGGGGGGCAGATACGCAGTATTTT. Translating it yields CAILAGGADTQYF.

This clone is a singleton in its sample. This sequence joins TRBV27 and TRBJ1-2, with D perhaps matching TRBD1 (5 bases). The CDR3 length is 15 residues. CDR1 MNHEY and CDR2 SMNVEV come from the germline V gene (reference sequence). Trimming took off 0 bases at V and 8 bases at J, with 16 bases between the two ends. This CDR3 is CASSLSLTGPRGYTF. The CDR3 nucleotides read TGTGCCAGCAGTTTATCGCTTACAGGACCCCGAGGCTACACCTTC.

This CDR3 reads CASSLRSYEQYF. For the CDR3, the DNA is TGTGCCAGCAGCTTAAGGTCCTACGAGCAGTACTTC. The rearrangement joins TRBV7-9 to TRBJ2-7; D is uncertain. CDR1 and CDR2 (germline): SEHNR, FQNEAQ (reference sequence). Trimming left V 2 bases short and J 1 base short, with 3 bases between. This CDR3 is 12 amino acids long. Full variable domain (outside the CDR3, taken from reference TRBV7-9 and TRBJ2-7): DTGVSQNPRHKITKRGQNVTFRCDPISEHNRLYWYRQTLGQGPEFLTYFQNEAQLEKSRLLSDRFSAERPKGSFSTLEIQRTEQGDSAMYLCASSLRSYEQYFGPGTRLTVT.

This chain joins TRBV13 and TRBJ2-3; TRBD2 might be the D (6 bases). V was clipped by 2 bases and J by 0 bases, with 9 bases between them. The CDR3 totals 15 residues. The germline gives CDR1 PRHDT, CDR2 FYEKMQ (reference sequence). The CDR3 sequence: CASSLKLASTDTQYF. CDR3 sequence (DNA): TGTGCCAGCAGCTTAAAACTAGCAAGCACAGATACGCAGTATTTT.

The V and J genes are TRBV11-2 and TRBJ2-1, with 7 bases fitting TRBD2. The CDR3 has 14 amino acids. The V and J ends lost 0 bases and 7 bases, in that order; junction bases with no gene match: 3. Germline V CDR1 and CDR2: SGHAT, FQNNGV. CDR3: CASSLESSGNEQFF. Written as DNA, the CDR3 is TGTGCCAGCAGCTTAGAGTCTAGCGGTAATGAGCAGTTCTTC.

This chain connects TRBV28 to TRBJ2-5; TRBD2 matches 15 bases. Germline values: CDR1 MDHEN, CDR2 SYDVKM. This CDR3 spans 19 amino acids. V lost 6 bases to trimming and J lost 5 bases; unmatched junction nucleotides: 16. In nucleotides, the CDR3 is TGTGCCAGCAGCTCTCGGACTAGCGGGAGGGCCGTTATCGGGGAGACCCAGTACTTC. It translates to CASSSRTSGRAVIGETQYF.

The genes are TRBV5-4 and TRBJ2-1; no firm D call. Trimming removed 4 bases from V and 7 bases from J, with 12 bases in between. The CDR3 loop spans 13 amino acids. From germline, CDR1 is SGHNT and CDR2 YYREEE (reference sequence). The DNA for the CDR3 is TGTGCCAGCAGCCACCCGGGTGGGAATGAGCAGTTCTTC. Its translation is CASSHPGGNEQFF.

The rearrangement uses TRBV30 and TRBJ1-5, with D perhaps matching TRBD1 (5 bases). Germline V gene lookup returns CDR1 GTSNPN and CDR2 SVGIG (reference sequence). V was trimmed by 5 bases and J by 7 bases, leaving 15 bases between them. The CDR3 extends over 13 amino acids. CDR3 protein: CAWALREEQPQHF. The CDR3 DNA sequence: TGTGCCTGGGCACTCAGGGAGGAACAGCCCCAGCATTTT. Full variable domain (missing parts from reference TRBV30 and TRBJ1-5): SQTIHQWPATLVQPVGSPLSLECTVEGTSNPNLYWYRQAAGRGLQLLFYSVGIGQISSEVPQNLSASRPQDRQFILSSKKLLLSDSGFYLCAWALREEQPQHFGDGTRLSIL.

The chain recombines TRBV28 with TRBJ1-1; 9 positions match TRBD1. With V trimmed by 10 bases and J by 5 bases, 8 bases remained unmatched. The CDR3 covers 13 residues. CDR1 and CDR2 from the germline V gene are MDHEN and SYDVKM. Written as DNA, the CDR3 is TGTGCCATCCAGGGGACAGGGCAAACTGAAGCTTTCTTT. Translation: CAIQGTGQTEAFF. The full variable domain, its missing parts supplied by reference TRBV28 and TRBJ1-1, is DVKVTQSSRYLVKRTGEKVFLECVQDMDHENMFWYRQDPGLGLRLIYFSYDVKMKEKGDIPEGYSVSREKKERFSLILESASTNQTSMYLCAIQGTGQTEAFFGQGTRLTVV.

The chain links TRBV9 to TRBJ2-1, with D maybe TRBD2 (6 bases). In germline, CDR1 is SGDLS, CDR2 YYNGEE. Trimming took 2 bases from V and 4 from J, leaving 7 bases between them. The CDR3 covers 13 residues. CDR3 region: CASSVEGYNEQFF. For the CDR3, the DNA is TGTGCCAGCAGCGTGGAGGGATACAATGAGCAGTTCTTC.

The chain links TRBV6-6 to TRBJ2-3; D uncertain. The CDR3 loop spans 12 amino acids. Trimming took off 4 bases at V and 5 bases at J, with 7 bases between the two ends. Germline V gives CDR1 MNHNY, CDR2 SVGAGI (reference sequence). The CDR3 region has the DNA TGTGCCAGCAGTTCCCGACAAGATACGCAGTATTTT. It is translated as CASSSRQDTQYF.

On this clone: This sample includes further DNA sequences coding for the same CDR3. The rearrangement joins TRBV28 to TRBJ1-2; 11 bases agree with TRBD1. Per germline, CDR1 MDHEN and CDR2 SYDVKM. The CDR3 has 19 amino acids. J was trimmed by 5 bases and V by 5 bases; bases with no gene match: 19. CDR3 loop: CASSAISPGQGVGYYGYTF. The CDR3 nucleotides are TGTGCCAGCAGTGCCATATCTCCGGGACAGGGGGTGGGATATTATGGCTACACCTTC.

The genes are TRBV5-5 and TRBJ1-1, with D perhaps matching TRBD1 (5 bases). Deletions cut 1 base from V and 1 base from J, with 8 bases between. Germline CDR1 SGHKS, CDR2 YYEKEE (reference sequence). The CDR3 is 14 amino acids. The CDR3 DNA reads TGTGCCAGCAGCTTGACCGGGACGAACACTGAAGCTTTCTTT. Translated: CASSLTGTNTEAFF.

The table lists this clone with a few counts. CDR3 in amino acids: CASSSLGGTAYNQPQHF. In DNA, the CDR3 is TGTGCCAGCAGTTCCCTGGGCGGGACCGCATACAATCAGCCCCAGCATTTT. This sequence joins TRBV28 and TRBJ1-5, with a possible D match to TRBD1 (5 bases). The CDR3 length is 17 residues. In germline, CDR1 is MDHEN, CDR2 SYDVKM. Deletions cut 4 bases from V and 3 bases from J, with 19 bases between.

This clone was observed a few times. V gene TRBV6-4 combines with J gene TRBJ1-1, with 7 bases identical to TRBD1. The junction had 7 bases not matched to a gene; V was cut back by 8 bases and J by 1 base. Germline V lookup: CDR1 MRHNA, CDR2 SNTAGT. There are 14 residues in the CDR3. For the CDR3, the DNA is TGTGCCAGCCGTAGAGGGGGCCCGAACACTGAAGCTTTCTTT. Protein product: CASRRGGPNTEAFF.

This chain connects TRBV6-6 to TRBJ1-1; D might be TRBD1 (6 bases). The CDR3 spans 12 residues. Trimming took 5 bases from V and 4 from J, leaving 8 bases between them. Germline values: CDR1 MNHNY, CDR2 SVGAGI (reference sequence). CDR3 in amino acids: CASSGGITEAFF. The DNA of the CDR3 is TGTGCCAGCAGTGGGGGCATCACTGAAGCTTTCTTT.

V is TRBV19 and J is TRBJ1-5; possible D gene TRBD1, 5 bases. CDR3 length: 14 amino acids. From germline, CDR1 is LNHDA and CDR2 SQIVND (reference sequence). Deletions cut 5 bases from V and 3 bases from J, with 11 bases between. This CDR3 is CASSGTSVNQPQHF. In DNA, the CDR3 is TGTGCCAGTAGTGGGACTTCAGTCAATCAGCCCCAGCATTTT.

CDR3 protein: CASNNGNSPLHF. CDR3 sequence (DNA): TGTGCCAGCAACAACGGTAATTCACCCCTCCACTTT. The chain links TRBV25-1 to TRBJ1-6; the D is unclear. CDR3 length equals 12 residues. Germline CDR1 is MGHDK and CDR2 is SYGVNS. Trimming shortened V by 7 bases and J by 6 bases, and 7 bases separated the two germline ends.

This rearrangement joins TRBV19 to TRBJ1-5; the D is unclear. CDR1 and CDR2 (germline): LNHDA, SQIVND (reference sequence). The CDR3 covers 16 residues. Trimming cost V 10 bases and J 3 bases, with 22 bases left between them. CDR3 residues: CATSLPAGADNQPQHF. DNA for the CDR3: TGTGCCACATCGCTCCCCGCGGGAGCGGACAATCAGCCCCAGCATTTT.

This clone has just one count. The CDR3 region is CASRRPTGTFYEQYF. In DNA form, the CDR3 reads TGTGCCAGCAGACGCCCAACAGGGACCTTCTACGAGCAGTACTTC. This chain connects TRBV27 to TRBJ2-7, with a weak D call TRBD1 (6 bases). Deletions cut 6 bases from V and 3 bases from J, with 18 bases between. Germline lookup yields CDR1 MNHEY and CDR2 SMNVEV (reference sequence). The CDR3 contains 15 residues.

The gene calls are TRBV6-5 and TRBJ2-1; 9 positions match TRBD1. V gave up 5 bases and J gave up 2 bases; unmatched junction bases: 4. This CDR3 spans 15 amino acids. The germline V gene encodes CDR1 MNHEY and CDR2 SVGAGI. CDR3: CASSVTGGPYNEQFF. The CDR3 DNA reads TGTGCCAGCAGTGTGACAGGGGGGCCCTACAATGAGCAGTTCTTC.

The rearrangement links TRBV6-1 to TRBJ2-6, with a tentative D call TRBD1 (6 bases). The CDR3 spans 16 residues. V was pared by 4 bases and J by 2 bases, with 12 bases between. From germline, CDR1 is MNHNS and CDR2 SASEGT. The CDR3, as DNA: TGTGCCAGCAGTGTGGTGGGGGCAACTGGGGCCAACGTCCTGACTTTC. This sequence encodes CASSVVGATGANVLTF.

The genes are TRBV9 and TRBJ1-1; unclear D gene. Germline V gene lookup returns CDR1 SGDLS and CDR2 YYNGEE. The germline V and J ends were trimmed by 6 bases and 1 base, with 10 bases remaining between them. The CDR3 contains 13 residues. The CDR3, as DNA: TGTGCCAGCACCAGGCGGCAGAACACTGAAGCTTTCTTT. Protein product: CASTRRQNTEAFF.

This clone was counted only a few times. The V gene is TRBV19, the J gene TRBJ2-1, with 9 bases fitting TRBD2. The germline CDR1 and CDR2 sequences are LNHDA and SQIVND (reference sequence). The CDR3 has 15 amino acids. J lost 9 bases, V lost 3 bases, and 9 bases had no gene match. Here the CDR3 reads CASSMAASGVGEQFF. For the CDR3, the DNA is TGTGCCAGTAGTATGGCGGCTAGCGGGGTGGGTGAGCAGTTCTTC.

The CDR3 nucleotides read TGTGCCAGCAGTCAACAGGGGGTGGTTAATGAAAAACTGTTTTTT. Translation: CASSQQGVVNEKLFF. This chain joins TRBV6-1 and TRBJ1-4, with 8 bases lining up with TRBD1. Looked up from germline, CDR1 is MNHNS and CDR2 is SASEGT. CDR3 length: 15 residues. V lost 5 bases and J lost 4; bases outside the gene matches: 6.

The chain combines TRBV23-1 with TRBJ2-7; 9 bases are shared with TRBD1. TRBV23-1 is placed among ORFs of uncertain function. The CDR3 extends over 14 amino acids. V shed 4 bases and J 4 bases; nucleotides not matched to a gene: 5. The CDR3 region is CASSPRTGAYEQYF. CDR3 nucleotides: TGCGCCAGCAGTCCCCGGACAGGGGCTTACGAGCAGTACTTC.

This CDR3 is CASSLRVAGGPGELFF. In DNA form, the CDR3 reads TGTGCCAGCAGCTTGAGGGTAGCGGGAGGGCCCGGGGAGCTGTTTTTT. The chain is built from TRBV5-4 and TRBJ2-2; 11 bases fit TRBD2. CDR3 length: 16 residues. V trimming: 1 base; J trimming: 6 bases; junction bases outside the gene matches: 5. Germline assignment: CDR1 SGHNT and CDR2 YYREEE (reference sequence).